The 21 T cell receptor beta chains below all came from one sample that was sequenced in a study of CD8 T cells in ankylosing spondylitis. TCRdb recomputed calls from the 5' RACE reads with MiXCR, one row per CDR3 protein. The sample yields fewer than 25,000 distinct CDR3 sequences, 13% seen once. The sequenced material came from blood. The receptors come from a male donor with ankylosing spondylitis or in good health (not recorded which).

The V and J genes are TRBV6-2 or TRBV6-3 and TRBJ1-5; D is unclear. Trimming took 6 bases from V and 5 from J, leaving 11 bases between them. CDR1 and CDR2 (germline): MNHEY, SVGEGT. The CDR3 runs 13 residues. CDR3: CASSPRADQPQHF. The CDR3 DNA follows: TGTGCCAGCAGCCCGAGGGCGGATCAGCCCCAGCATTTT.

This sequence joins TRBV4-3 and TRBJ2-1; D gene ambiguous. Trimming removed 1 base at V and 9 bases at J, with 7 bases between. CDR1 LGHNA and CDR2 YSLEER come from the germline V gene. The CDR3 loop spans 12 amino acids. DNA for the CDR3: TGCGCCAGCAGCCAAGGGGGTCGTGAGCAGTTCTTC. Its translation is CASSQGGREQFF.

This clonotype was observed many times. J is TRBJ1-5 and V is TRBV7-8, with 7 bases that match TRBD1. The V and J ends lost 5 bases and 5 bases, in that order; junction bases with no gene match: 3. The CDR3 is made up of 13 amino acids. Germline CDR1 and CDR2: SGHVS and FQNEAQ. The CDR3, as DNA: TGTGCCAGCAGCAGGGGGCCGCATCAGCCCCAGCATTTT. It specifies CASSRGPHQPQHF.

The CDR3 sequence is CSAREVAGSSQYF. The CDR3 bases are TGCAGTGCTAGAGAGGTAGCCGGATCCTCGCAGTATTTT. The chain joins TRBV20-1 to TRBJ2-3; D unclear. The CDR3 sequence is 13 residues long. The V end lost 0 bases, the J end lost 10 bases, and 14 bases lay between the germline ends. Germline values: CDR1 DFQATT, CDR2 SNEGSKA (reference sequence).

This rearrangement joins TRBV12-3 or TRBV12-4 to TRBJ2-1; D uncertain. V was pared by 2 bases and J by 5 bases, with 1 base between. CDR3 length: 11 amino acids. The CDR3 loop reads CASSLHNEQFF. For the CDR3, the DNA is TGTGCCAGCAGTTTACACAATGAGCAGTTCTTC.

In its sample, this clonotype was seen once. The gene calls are TRBV5-4 and TRBJ2-4; D may correspond to TRBD1 or TRBD2 (6 bases each). Germline CDR1 is SGHNT and CDR2 is YYREEE (reference sequence). The V end was cut by 7 bases, the J end by 5 bases, with 13 bases between. The CDR3 length is 13 residues. CDR3 in DNA: TGTGCCAGCTCCCCCGGGGGCCAAAACATTCAGTACTTC. Translation: CASSPGGQNIQYF.

This clonotype was counted at least ten times. The chain links TRBV5-1 to TRBJ2-3; D is uncertain. This CDR3 comprises 12 residues. Germline assignment: CDR1 SGHRS and CDR2 YFSETQ. Trimming removed 1 base from V and 6 bases from J, with 6 bases in between. In DNA form, the CDR3 reads TGCGCCAGCAGCTTGTGGCGGGATACGCAGTATTTT. This translates into CASSLWRDTQYF.

In this sample, this clonotype turned up many times. V is TRBV12-3 or TRBV12-4 and J is TRBJ2-1; D tentatively fits TRBD1 or TRBD2 (5 bases each). The ends were cut back, 3 bases at V and 2 bases at J, with 14 bases in the middle. The CDR3 runs 16 residues. The CDR3 loop reads CASSFGTPPPYNEQFF. CDR3 DNA sequence: TGTGCCAGCAGTTTCGGGACCCCACCCCCCTACAATGAGCAGTTCTTC.

V gene TRBV10-3 combines with J gene TRBJ2-3; D remains ambiguous. V gave up 3 bases and J gave up 3 bases, with 4 bases separating them. CDR1 is ENHRY and CDR2 is SYGVKD in the germline V gene. The length of the CDR3 is 12 residues. Here the CDR3 reads CAISDGTDTQYF. In DNA, the CDR3 is TGTGCCATCAGTGATGGGACAGATACGCAGTATTTT.

The table lists this clonotype with a few counts. In DNA, the CDR3 is TGCGCCAGCAGCCCCGGCCAGGGGGCGAGGGTGAACACTGAAGCTTTCTTT. It translates to CASSPGQGARVNTEAFF. The rearrangement uses TRBV5-1 and TRBJ1-1; 8 bases match TRBD1. The junction had 11 bases not matched to a gene; V was cut back by 4 bases and J by 0 bases. This CDR3 region has 17 residues. Germline CDR1 and CDR2: SGHRS and YFSETQ.

The chain uses TRBV20-1 and TRBJ1-1, with TRBD1 matching over 8 bases. In germline, CDR1 is DFQATT, CDR2 SNEGSKA (reference sequence). Trimming took 5 bases from V and 1 from J; bases not matched to a gene: 6. CDR3 length: 14 amino acids. DNA for the CDR3: TGCAGTGCTCACGACAGGGGCTGGAACACTGAAGCTTTCTTT. Translated: CSAHDRGWNTEAFF.

The chain is built from TRBV19 and TRBJ2-2; no reliable D call. The CDR3 is 15 residues long. V shed 3 bases and J shed 7 bases, with 15 bases lying between them. Germline CDR1 is LNHDA and CDR2 is SQIVND (reference sequence). CDR3 nucleotides: TGTGCCAGTAGTATGACGGACGTGCTGAGCGGGGAGCTGTTTTTT. Translation: CASSMTDVLSGELFF.

In its sample, this clonotype was seen many times. The V and J genes are TRBV4-3 and TRBJ2-5, with 7 bases lining up with TRBD2. V was pared by 4 bases and J by 8 bases, with 4 bases of the junction left unmatched. Germline V gene data show CDR1 as LGHNA and CDR2 as YSLEER. This CDR3 has 12 amino acids. The DNA for the CDR3 is TGCGCCAGCAGCCGCCCGGGAGGAACCCAGTACTTC. It translates to CASSRPGGTQYF.

CDR3 loop: CSVGEGTNTEAFF. DNA of the CDR3: TGCAGCGTTGGGGAGGGAACGAACACTGAAGCTTTCTTT. This rearrangement joins TRBV29-1 to TRBJ1-1, with unresolved D. The CDR3 is 13 amino acids. The germline gives CDR1 SQVTM, CDR2 ANQGSEA. V was pared by 4 bases and J by 1 base, with 10 bases between.

This clonotype came up a few times. CDR3 nucleotides: TGTGCCAGCAGTGCCATGAACACCGGGGAGCTGTTTTTT. Translating it yields CASSAMNTGELFF. The genes are TRBV12-3 or TRBV12-4 and TRBJ2-2; D not certain. CDR3 length: 13 residues. The V end was cut by 5 bases, the J end by 1 base, with 5 bases between.

This clonotype was observed a handful of times. The rearrangement joins TRBV5-1 to TRBJ1-3; the D is unclear. Germline V CDR1 and CDR2: SGHRS, YFSETQ. The V end lost 0 bases, the J end lost 2 bases, and 6 bases lay between the germline ends. There are 14 residues in the CDR3. The CDR3 reads CASSLGQAGNTIYF. DNA for the CDR3: TGCGCCAGCAGCTTGGGGCAGGCTGGAAACACCATATATTTT.

This clonotype was found many times. This rearrangement joins TRBV29-1 to TRBJ1-2; D gene ambiguous. The germline V gene encodes CDR1 SQVTM and CDR2 ANQGSEA. The CDR3 loop spans 14 amino acids. Trimming removed 3 bases at V and 5 bases at J, with 16 bases between. The CDR3 reads CSVDGVVVGYGYTF. DNA of the CDR3: TGCAGCGTTGATGGGGTTGTGGTTGGATATGGCTACACCTTC.

This clonotype came up once. This sequence joins TRBV2 and TRBJ2-5, with 8 bases aligning to TRBD1. With 5 bases clipped from V and 1 base from J, the junction kept 3 bases outside the gene matches. CDR1 SNHLY and CDR2 FYNNEI come from the germline V gene. The CDR3 length is 14 residues. CDR3 in amino acids: CASSRTGTQETQYF. CDR3 in DNA: TGTGCCAGCAGTAGGACAGGGACCCAAGAGACCCAGTACTTC.

This clonotype was picked up a small number of times. The CDR3 bases are TGCAGCGTTGAAGCGGCCTGGGCCAATGAGCAGTTCTTC. It specifies CSVEAAWANEQFF. The chain carries TRBV29-1 and TRBJ2-1; no clear D. The CDR3 length is 13 residues. CDR1 is SQVTM, CDR2 ANQGSEA, per germline. V was clipped by 1 base and J by 6 bases, with 10 bases between them.

This clonotype was seen more than once but under ten times. V is TRBV12-3 or TRBV12-4 and J is TRBJ2-1, with 8 bases fitting TRBD2. The V and J ends lost 6 bases and 9 bases, in that order; junction bases with no gene match: 16. The CDR3 has 16 amino acids. DNA for the CDR3: TGTGCCAGCAGGAAGAGCGGGGGCAGTAATTCGGGTGAGCAGTTCTTC. It translates to CASRKSGGSNSGEQFF.

Only a few counts were recorded for this clonotype. The chain links TRBV25-1 to TRBJ1-4; TRBD1 might be the D (5 bases). Germline CDR1 and CDR2: MGHDK and SYGVNS. This CDR3 spans 14 amino acids. V was clipped by 1 base and J by 10 bases, with 13 bases between them. This CDR3 is CASSESGRDGKLFF. CDR3 DNA sequence: TGTGCCAGCAGTGAATCGGGCAGGGATGGAAAACTGTTTTTT.